The rows below give T cell receptor beta chains drawn from one sample of a study of T cells in Graves' hyperthyroidism and ophthalmopathy. TCRdb reanalysed the multiplex PCR reads using MiXCR and keeps one entry per CDR3 protein. The table has fewer than 350,000 distinct CDR3 sequences, 15% to 20% seen once. The sequencing sample was made of blood. The receptors originated from a man in his fifties or sixties with Graves' ophthalmopathy. CDR3s include the opening cysteine and the closing phenylalanine or tryptophan. D genes are given only for firm matches. Rows give clone size only sometimes, using once, few, many, or a class for an expanded clone.

cdr3_aa | cdr3_nt | clone_size | v_call | d_call | j_call
CASNGGMSGENEKLFF | TGTGCCAGTAACGGAGGTATGAGTGGGGAAAATGAAAAACTGTTTTTT | few | TRBV19 | NA | TRBJ1-4
CASSILGGRNTEAFF | TGTGCCAGTAGTATTTTGGGAGGTAGGAACACTGAAGCTTTCTTT | few | TRBV19 | NA | TRBJ1-1
CASSGLVTAYSYEQYF | TGTGCCAGCAGTGGTCTGGTGACAGCTTACTCCTACGAGCAGTACTTC | NA | TRBV2 | NA | TRBJ2-7
CATTDRAGANVLTF | TGTGCCACGACCGACAGGGCTGGGGCCAACGTCCTGACTTTC | few | TRBV3-1 | TRBD1 | TRBJ2-6
CSARGTGGLYEQYF | TGCAGTGCTAGAGGGACAGGGGGCTTGTACGAGCAGTACTTC | few | TRBV20-1 | TRBD1 | TRBJ2-7
CATSDAGTSGRRNEQFF | TGTGCCACCAGTGATGCCGGGACTAGCGGGAGGAGGAATGAGCAGTTCTTC | NA | TRBV24-1 | TRBD2 | TRBJ2-1
CASVGVTEAFF | TGTGCCAGCGTAGGGGTCACTGAAGCTTTCTTT | many | TRBV2 | NA | TRBJ1-1
CASSLGLQASYEQYF | TGTGCCAGCAGCTTAGGACTGCAAGCCTCCTACGAGCAGTACTTC | NA | TRBV7-2 | NA | TRBJ2-7
CASSLQRSSYNEQFF | TGTGCCAGCAGCTTACAGCGGAGCTCCTACAATGAGCAGTTCTTC | many | TRBV11-2 | NA | TRBJ2-1
CASGAGYTEAFF | TGTGCCAGCGGGGCGGGCTACACTGAAGCTTTCTTT | many | TRBV6-1 | NA | TRBJ1-1
CASSLDGSSYEQYF | TGTGCCAGCAGCTTGGACGGGAGCTCCTACGAGCAGTACTTC | many | TRBV5-1 | NA | TRBJ2-7
CASSMVSRQETQYF | TGTGCCAGTAGTATGGTCAGTCGCCAAGAGACCCAGTACTTC | NA | TRBV19 | NA | TRBJ2-5
CASSQERRGTGYEQYF | TGCGCCAGCAGCCAAGAGAGGCGGGGGACAGGCTACGAGCAGTACTTC | NA | TRBV4-1 | NA | TRBJ2-7
CASSYRDRANGQYF | TGTGCCAGCAGTTACCGGGACAGGGCAAACGGGCAGTACTTC | few | TRBV6-6 | TRBD1 | TRBJ2-7
CASSQERRVMSEQFF | TGCGCCAGCAGCCAAGAGAGGAGGGTGATGAGCGAGCAGTTCTTC | NA | TRBV12-3/TRBV12-4 | NA | TRBJ2-1
CASSLTGGRAKNEQFF | TGTGCCAGCAGCTTAACAGGCGGGAGGGCCAAGAATGAGCAGTTCTTC | NA | TRBV7-3 | TRBD2 | TRBJ2-1
CASSRGTSGFYEQYF | TGTGCCAGCAGCCGAGGGACTAGCGGGTTTTACGAGCAGTACTTC | many | TRBV3-1 | TRBD2 | TRBJ2-7
CASSQQWTGGTDDTQYF | TGTGCCAGCAGCCAACAATGGACAGGGGGCACCGATGATACGCAGTATTTT | NA | TRBV14 | TRBD1 | TRBJ2-3
CASSLGQGWMNTEAFF | TGCGCCAGCAGCTTAGGGCAGGGGTGGATGAACACTGAAGCTTTCTTT | few | TRBV5-1 | NA | TRBJ1-1
CSARDGGGYSNQPQHF | TGCAGTGCTAGAGATGGGGGGGGTTACAGCAATCAGCCCCAGCATTTT | many | TRBV20-1 | NA | TRBJ1-5
CASSLSTGQETQYF | TGCGCCAGCAGCTTGTCCACGGGTCAAGAGACCCAGTACTTC | few | TRBV5-1 | NA | TRBJ2-5
CASSPHRDFNEQFF | TGTGCCAGCTCACCTCACCGGGACTTCAATGAGCAGTTCTTC | many | TRBV18 | NA | TRBJ2-1
CASSSLASEQYF | TGTGCCAGCAGCTCACTAGCCTCCGAGCAGTACTTC | many | TRBV7-9 | NA | TRBJ2-7
CASSPSGELFF | TGTGCCAGCAGCCCTTCCGGGGAGCTGTTTTTT | many | TRBV7-9 | NA | TRBJ2-2
CASSMTSATTGELFF | TGTGCCAGCTCGATGACTAGCGCTACCACCGGGGAGCTGTTTTTT | many | TRBV7-3 | TRBD2 | TRBJ2-2
CASGLGSGTEAFF | TGTGCTAGTGGTTTGGGGTCGGGGACTGAAGCTTTCTTT | few | TRBV12-5 | NA | TRBJ1-1
CAGGERGAYEQYF | TGTGCAGGGGGGGAGCGGGGGGCCTACGAGCAGTACTTC | many | TRBV7-3 | TRBD2 | TRBJ2-7
CASSRSSTTGGTEAFF | TGTGCCAGCAGCCGATCTAGTACTACAGGGGGTACTGAAGCTTTCTTT | NA | TRBV7-8 | TRBD1 | TRBJ1-1
CASSLNGELFF | TGTGCCAGCAGCTTAAACGGGGAGCTGTTTTTT | many | TRBV11-3 | NA | TRBJ2-2
CASSFPVKGSDEQFF | TGTGCCAGCAGCTTCCCTGTAAAGGGATCCGATGAGCAGTTCTTC | NA | TRBV7-9 | NA | TRBJ2-1
CATSDFRGTEAFF | TGTGCCACCAGTGATTTTCGAGGTACTGAAGCTTTCTTT | NA | TRBV24-1 | NA | TRBJ1-1
CASSPQTGTSEKLFF | TGTGCCAGCAGCCCCCAGACAGGTACCAGCGAAAAACTGTTTTTT | NA | TRBV9 | NA | TRBJ1-4
CSVDEGAFDEQFF | TGCAGCGTTGACGAGGGGGCTTTCGATGAGCAGTTCTTC | many | TRBV29-1 | TRBD1 | TRBJ2-1